The entry below gives a single T cell receptor (beta chain) sequence along with its context. These data belong to a study of blood T cell repertoires in COVID-19. Background on the study: Samples came from the United States, Italy and Spain, spanning acute and convalescent COVID-19. T cells, B-cell-depleted T cells, or PBMCs supplied cDNA or gDNA.

Per the original data handling: Counts of nucleated cells, estimated from reference gene primer amplification, were obtained. Sequencing was performed with immunoSEQ multiplex PCR; in TCRdb, only in-frame clones are kept and a portion is missing. Clone size and V and J calls were adopted from that table, with D and trimming inferred from the DNA. The table records around 260,000 clones, roughly 85% of them present only once. The V end was cut by 2 bases, the J end by 0 bases, with 11 bases between. This CDR3 has 16 residues. Germline lookup yields CDR1 SGHVS and CDR2 FNYEAQ. V gene TRBV7-6 combines with J gene TRBJ1-3, with a possible D match to TRBD1 (6 bases). Sequenced input: peripheral blood. The source of this sequence is a woman in her fifties or sixties who had recovered from COVID-19. The CDR3 loop is CASSLTGFGSGNTIYF. The CDR3 nucleotides are TGTGCCAGCAGCTTAACAGGGTTCGGCTCTGGAAACACCATATATTTT.